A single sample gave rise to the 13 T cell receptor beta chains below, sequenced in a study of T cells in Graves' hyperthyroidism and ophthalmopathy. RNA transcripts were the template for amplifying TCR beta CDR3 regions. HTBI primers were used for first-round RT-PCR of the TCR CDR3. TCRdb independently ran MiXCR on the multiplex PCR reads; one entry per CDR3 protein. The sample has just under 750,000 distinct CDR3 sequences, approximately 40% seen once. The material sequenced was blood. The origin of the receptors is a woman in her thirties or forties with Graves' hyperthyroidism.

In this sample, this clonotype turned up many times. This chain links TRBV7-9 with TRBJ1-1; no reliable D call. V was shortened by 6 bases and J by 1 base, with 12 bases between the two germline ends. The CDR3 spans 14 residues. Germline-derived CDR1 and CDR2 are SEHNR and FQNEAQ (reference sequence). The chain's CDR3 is CASRKGGANTEAFF. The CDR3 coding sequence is TGTGCCAGCAGGAAGGGAGGCGCGAACACTGAAGCTTTCTTT.

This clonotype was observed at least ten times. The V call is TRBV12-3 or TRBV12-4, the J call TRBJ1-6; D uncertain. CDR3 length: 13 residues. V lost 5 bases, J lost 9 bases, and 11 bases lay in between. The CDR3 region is CASSPQDRSPLHF. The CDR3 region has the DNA TGTGCCAGCAGTCCGCAGGACCGTTCACCCCTCCACTTT.

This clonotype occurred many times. The CDR3 sequence: CSAPPWGLRDSPLHF. CDR3 DNA sequence: TGCAGTGCTCCACCGTGGGGTCTTCGGGATTCACCCCTCCACTTT. The chain joins TRBV20-1 to TRBJ1-6, with no clear D. The CDR3 totals 15 residues. The germline CDR1 and CDR2 sequences are DFQATT and SNEGSKA (reference sequence). Trimming took off 5 bases at V and 8 bases at J, with 19 bases between the two ends.

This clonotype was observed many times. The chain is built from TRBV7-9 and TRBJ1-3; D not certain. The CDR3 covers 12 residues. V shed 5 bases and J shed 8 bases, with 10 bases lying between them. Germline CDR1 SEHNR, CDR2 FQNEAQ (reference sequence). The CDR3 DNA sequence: TGTGCCAGCAGCGAAGTTGAGGACACCATATATTTT. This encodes CASSEVEDTIYF.

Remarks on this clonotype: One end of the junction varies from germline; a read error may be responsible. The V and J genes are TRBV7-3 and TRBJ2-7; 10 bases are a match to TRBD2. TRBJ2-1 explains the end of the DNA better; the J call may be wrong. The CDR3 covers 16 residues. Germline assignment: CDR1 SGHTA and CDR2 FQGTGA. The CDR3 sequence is CASSRGLAESYNEQFF. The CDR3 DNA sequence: TGCGCCAGCAGCCGAGGACTAGCGGAGTCCTACAATGAGCAGTTCTTC.

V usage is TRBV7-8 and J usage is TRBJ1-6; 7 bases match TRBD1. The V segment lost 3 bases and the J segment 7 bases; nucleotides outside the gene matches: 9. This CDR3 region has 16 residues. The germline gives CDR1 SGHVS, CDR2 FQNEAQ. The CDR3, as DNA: TGTGCCAGCAGCTTCCCCAGGGGGGTCCTGAATTCACCCCTCCACTTT. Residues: CASSFPRGVLNSPLHF. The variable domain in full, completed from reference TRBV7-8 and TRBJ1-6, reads GAGVSQSPRYKVAKRGQDVALRCDPISGHVSLFWYQQALGQGPEFLTYFQNEAQLDKSGLPSDRFFAERPEGSVSTLKIQRTQQEDSAVYLCASSFPRGVLNSPLHFGNGTRLTVT.

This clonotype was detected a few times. CDR3: CSVDDGAGETQYF. CDR3 DNA sequence: TGCAGCGTTGACGACGGGGCTGGAGAGACCCAGTACTTC. The chain links TRBV29-1 to TRBJ2-5; D possibly uses TRBD1 or TRBD2 (5 bases each). Trimming removed 3 bases at V and 4 bases at J, with 12 bases between. Germline V gene data show CDR1 as SQVTM and CDR2 as ANQGSEA. This CDR3 comprises 13 residues. Using reference TRBV29-1 and TRBJ2-5 for the parts outside the CDR3, the full variable domain is SAVISQKPSRDICQRGTSLTIQCQVDSQVTMMFWYRQQPGQSLTLIATANQGSEATYESGFVIDKFPISRPNLTFSTLTVSNMSPEDSSIYLCSVDDGAGETQYFGPGTRLLVL.

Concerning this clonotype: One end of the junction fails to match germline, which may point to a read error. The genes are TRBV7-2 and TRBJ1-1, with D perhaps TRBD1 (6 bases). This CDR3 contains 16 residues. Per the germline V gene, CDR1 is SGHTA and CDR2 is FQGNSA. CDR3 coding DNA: TGCGCCAGCAGCCAAGACCGGGGGGGCCTCTTTTCTGAAGATTTCTTT. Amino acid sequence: CASSQDRGGLFSEDFF.

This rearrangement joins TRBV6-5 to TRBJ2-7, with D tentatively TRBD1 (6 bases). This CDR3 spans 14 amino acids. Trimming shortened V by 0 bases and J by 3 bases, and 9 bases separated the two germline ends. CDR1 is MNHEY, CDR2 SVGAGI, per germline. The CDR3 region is CASSYSTGNYEQYF. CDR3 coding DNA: TGTGCCAGCAGTTACTCGACAGGCAACTACGAGCAGTACTTC.

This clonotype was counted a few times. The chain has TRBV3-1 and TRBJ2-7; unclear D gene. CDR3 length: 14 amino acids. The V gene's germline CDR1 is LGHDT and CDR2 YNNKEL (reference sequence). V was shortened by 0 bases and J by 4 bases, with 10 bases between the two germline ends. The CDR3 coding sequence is TGTGCCAGCAGCCAAGAAGGCAACCGGTACGAGCAGTACTTC. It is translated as CASSQEGNRYEQYF.

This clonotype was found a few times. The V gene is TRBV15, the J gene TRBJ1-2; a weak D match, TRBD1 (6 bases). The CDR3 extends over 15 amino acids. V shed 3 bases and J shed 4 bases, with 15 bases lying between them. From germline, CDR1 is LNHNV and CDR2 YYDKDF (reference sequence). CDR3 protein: CATSSLKGEIYGYTF. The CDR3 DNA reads TGTGCCACCAGCAGTTTAAAGGGGGAAATCTATGGCTACACCTTC. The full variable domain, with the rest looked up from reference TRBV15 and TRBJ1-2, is DAMVIQNPRYQVTQFGKPVTLSCSQTLNHNVMYWYQQKSSQAPKLLFHYYDKDFNNEADTPDNFQSRRPNTSFCFLDIRSPGLGDTAMYLCATSSLKGEIYGYTFGSGTRLTVV.

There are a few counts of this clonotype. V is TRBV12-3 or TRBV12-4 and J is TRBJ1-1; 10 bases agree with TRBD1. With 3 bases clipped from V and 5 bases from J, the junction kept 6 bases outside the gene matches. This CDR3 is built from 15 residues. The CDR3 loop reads CASSLATGGMTEAFF. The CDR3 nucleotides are TGTGCCAGCAGTTTGGCGACAGGGGGCATGACTGAAGCTTTCTTT.

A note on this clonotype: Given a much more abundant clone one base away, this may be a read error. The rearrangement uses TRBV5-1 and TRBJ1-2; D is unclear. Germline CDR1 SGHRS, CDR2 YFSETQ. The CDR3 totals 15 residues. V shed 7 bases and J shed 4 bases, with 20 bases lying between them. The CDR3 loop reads CASGLREPTLYGYTF. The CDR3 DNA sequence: TGCGCCAGCGGGCTACGTGAGCCGACCCTCTATGGCTACACCTTC.